This T cell receptor (beta chain) stems from a study of shared clonotypes between healthy human individuals. Germline V gene sequence: CDR1 SGHVS, CDR2 FNYEAQ. The V gene lost 1 base and the J gene lost 4 bases, with 11 bases spanning the gap. The CDR3 totals 16 residues. This table comes from immunoSEQ multiplex PCR, and its TCRdb copy is limited to in-frame clones, with some not included. The profile covers more than 850,000 clones, with 70% to 80% appearing a single time and under 0.65% taken by the ten largest. This clonotype was sampled from a man younger than 30 in good health. Some clones in this sample may be carry-over from other donors' samples. What was sequenced was memory CD4+ T cells from PBMCs. Subset meaning: CD45RA-negative fraction. The chain has TRBV7-6 and TRBJ2-6; the D gene is possibly TRBD2 (5 bases). The CDR3 coding sequence is TGTGCCAGCAGCTTAGTTAGAGGGTTGGGGGCCAACGTCCTGACTTTC. It specifies CASSLVRGLGANVLTF.